Sequencing of this TCR beta chain was carried out in a study of blood T cell repertoires in COVID-19 (dated by TCRdb to the early 2020s). Looking at the study overall: Samples covering the acute and convalescent phases of COVID-19 were provided by collaborators in the United States, Italy and Spain. The material from the prospective study consisted of cDNA or gDNA derived from T cells, B-cell-depleted T cells, or PBMCs. Deeply sampled blood TCRbeta repertoires from subjects exposed to, actively infected with, or recovered from COVID-19 were included in the dataset. The repertoires were released in a freely available public database intended as a resource for research on the immune response to SARS-CoV-2. Samples were obtained from the ongoing ImmuneRACE study (first 160 participants) and from about 1,300 subjects provided by 6 global collaborators. Nearly every sample came with metadata listing a de-identified subject ID, COVID-19 status, age in years and sex. HLA class I and class II types, where available, came from metadata supplied by the sample provider rather than from assay-based typing.

Participants in the prospective study were aged roughly 18 to 89 years, lived in under 30 United States geographic areas, and enrolled through a virtual design. In the prospective study, cohorts were assigned on the basis of participant-reported clinical history obtained from a screening survey and a study questionnaire. ImmuneRACE Cohort 3 recovered participants were defined by two consecutive negative NP/OP PCR tests, healthcare professional clearance, or symptom resolution. Each participant in the prospective study had whole blood, serum and a nasopharyngeal or oropharyngeal swab collected by mobile phlebotomists. Additional blood draws and questionnaires over an approximately two-month period could optionally be provided by prospective study participants. Blood samples from the prospective study were shipped frozen or at room temperature prior to DNA extraction. V and J are truncated by 3 bases and 0 bases respectively, leaving an intervening sequence of 12 bases. The CDR3 sequence holds 15 residues, the cysteine and phenylalanine included. This entry keeps only the CDR3 DNA: 45 bases, framed from base 1. The germline V gene (reference sequence) provides CDR1 LNHDA and CDR2 SQIVND.

What the work shows at the level of the full study, not this receptor alone: Clinical and demographic metadata were provided uncurated, with the amount varying by source and participant.

TCRbeta CDR3 regions were amplified from genomic DNA using the immunoSEQ Assay, a bias-controlled multiplex PCR. From the authors' description of their analysis: Within the assay, amplification of reference gene primers was used to estimate how many nucleated cells each sample contained. To quantify the absolute abundance of each unique TCRbeta CDR3 rearrangement, sequence reads were collapsed and filtered. For each sample, productive Simpson clonality was calculated by taking the square root of Simpson's diversity index across productive rearrangements. The source is immuneACCESS, and TCRdb retained only in-frame sequences with V and J called. Part of the clones is not carried over; for the studies checked, unresolved V genes explain less than half of this, and the remainder is unexplained. V, J and clone size were drawn from that table, and D and trimming were deduced from the DNA. In this sample the table shows over 350,000 clones, approximately 90% of which occur a single time. Together, the top ten hold about 1.1% of the sample.

Concerning this clone itself: The clone's antigen remains unknown. No base-level quality is on record; no much larger clone is a single base apart.

The specimen was PBMCs or T cells enriched from blood (not recorded which). Recombination linked TRBV19 to TRBJ2-7; perhaps TRBD2 is the D gene, with 6 bases matching. The clonotype comes from a woman aged 18-29 years who had recovered from COVID-19. The nucleotides read TGTGCCAGTAGTATCGGGGGACGGAGCTCCTACGAGCAGTACTTC. Its protein reads: CASSIGGRSSYEQYF.